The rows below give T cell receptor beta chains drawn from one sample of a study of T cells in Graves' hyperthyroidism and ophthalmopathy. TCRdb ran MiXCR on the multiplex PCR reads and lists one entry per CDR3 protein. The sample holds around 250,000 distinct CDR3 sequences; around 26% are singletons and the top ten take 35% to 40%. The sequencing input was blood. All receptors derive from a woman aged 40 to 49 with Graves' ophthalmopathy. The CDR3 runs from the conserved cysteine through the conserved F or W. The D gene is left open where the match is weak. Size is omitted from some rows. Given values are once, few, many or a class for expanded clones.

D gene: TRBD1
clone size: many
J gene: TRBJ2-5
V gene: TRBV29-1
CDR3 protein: CSVDRDSQETQYF
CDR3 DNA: TGCAGCGTTGACCGGGACAGCCAAGAGACCCAGTACTTC

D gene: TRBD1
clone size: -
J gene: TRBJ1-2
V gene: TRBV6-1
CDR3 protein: CAHRGRDYGYTF
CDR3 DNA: TGTGCCCACAGGGGTCGGGACTATGGCTACACCTTC

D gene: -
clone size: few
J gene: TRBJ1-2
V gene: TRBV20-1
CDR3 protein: CSARDRRGYGYTF
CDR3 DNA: TGCAGTGCTAGAGATCGGCGGGGCTATGGCTACACCTTC

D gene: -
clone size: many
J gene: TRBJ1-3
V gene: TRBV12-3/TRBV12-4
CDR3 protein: CASSLEGDFGNTIYF
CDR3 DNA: TGTGCCAGCAGTTTAGAGGGGGACTTTGGAAACACCATATATTTT

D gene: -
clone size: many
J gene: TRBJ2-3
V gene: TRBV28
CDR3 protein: CASRGLTTDTQYF
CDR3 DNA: TGTGCCAGCAGAGGGTTAACAACAGATACGCAGTATTTT

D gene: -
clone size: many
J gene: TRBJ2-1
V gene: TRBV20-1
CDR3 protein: CSASGTSYNEQFF
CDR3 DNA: TGCAGTGCTAGCGGGACGTCCTACAATGAGCAGTTCTTC

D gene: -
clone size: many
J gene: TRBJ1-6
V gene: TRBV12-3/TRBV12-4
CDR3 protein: CASGKGRWDSPLHF
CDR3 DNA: TGTGCCAGCGGCAAGGGACGGTGGGATTCACCCCTCCACTTT

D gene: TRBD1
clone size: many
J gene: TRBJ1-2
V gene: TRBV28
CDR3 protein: CASSPLEGARGYGYTF
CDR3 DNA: TGTGCCAGCAGCCCCCTCGAGGGGGCGCGTGGCTATGGCTACACCTTC

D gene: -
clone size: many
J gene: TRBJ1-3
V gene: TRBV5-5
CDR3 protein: CASSGSPHSGNTIYF
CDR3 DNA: TGTGCCAGCAGCGGCTCGCCACACTCTGGAAACACCATATATTTT

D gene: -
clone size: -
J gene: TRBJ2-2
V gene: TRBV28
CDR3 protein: CASSLTEPANTGELSF
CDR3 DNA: TGTGCCAGCAGTTTAACTGAGCCCGCGAACACCGGGGAGCTGTCTTTT

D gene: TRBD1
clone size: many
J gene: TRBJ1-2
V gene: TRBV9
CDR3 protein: CASSAGTGVRGYTF
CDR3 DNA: TGTGCCAGCAGCGCCGGGACAGGGGTTCGTGGCTACACCTTC

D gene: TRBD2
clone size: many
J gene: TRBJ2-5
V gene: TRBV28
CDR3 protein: CASSPGLAGVETQYF
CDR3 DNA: TGTGCCAGCAGTCCGGGACTAGCGGGAGTTGAGACCCAGTACTTC

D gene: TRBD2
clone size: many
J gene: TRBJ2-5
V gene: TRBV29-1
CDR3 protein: CSVTLSGRVEETQYF
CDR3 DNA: TGCAGCGTTACACTTAGCGGGAGGGTGGAAGAGACCCAGTACTTC

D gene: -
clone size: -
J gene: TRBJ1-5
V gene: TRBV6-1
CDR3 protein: CASSENPSNQPQHF
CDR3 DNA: TGTGCCAGCAGTGAAAACCCCAGCAATCAGCCCCAGCATTTT

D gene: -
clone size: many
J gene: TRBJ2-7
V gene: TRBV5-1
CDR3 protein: CASRLRSEQYF
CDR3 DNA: TGCGCCAGCAGATTGAGGTCGGAGCAGTACTTC

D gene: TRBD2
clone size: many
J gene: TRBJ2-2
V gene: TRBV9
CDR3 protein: CASSVGTSGGPRTGELFF
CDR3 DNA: TGTGCCAGCAGCGTAGGGACTAGCGGGGGCCCCCGGACCGGGGAGCTGTTTTTT

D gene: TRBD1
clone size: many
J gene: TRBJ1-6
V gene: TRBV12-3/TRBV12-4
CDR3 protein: CASAPRDRANSPLHF
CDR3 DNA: TGTGCCAGCGCACCTAGGGACAGGGCCAATTCACCCCTCCACTTT

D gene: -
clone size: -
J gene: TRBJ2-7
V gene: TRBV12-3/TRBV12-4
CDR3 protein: CASSLTGFVYEQYF
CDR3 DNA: TGTGCCAGCAGTTTAACGGGATTCGTCTACGAGCAGTACTTC

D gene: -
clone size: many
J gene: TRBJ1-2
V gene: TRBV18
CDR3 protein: CASSPGQDGYTF
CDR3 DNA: TGTGCCAGCTCACCAGGGCAGGATGGCTACACCTTC

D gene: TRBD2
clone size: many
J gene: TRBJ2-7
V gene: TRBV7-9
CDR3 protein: CASTNWREGRGEQYF
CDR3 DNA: TGTGCCAGCACCAATTGGCGGGAAGGGAGGGGCGAGCAGTACTTC

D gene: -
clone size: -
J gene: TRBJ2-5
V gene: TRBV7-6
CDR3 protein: CASSLEGRGETQYF
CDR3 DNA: TGTGCCAGCAGCTTAGAGGGTAGAGGAGAGACCCAGTACTTC

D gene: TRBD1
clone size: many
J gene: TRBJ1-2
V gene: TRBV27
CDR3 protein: CASSPRQGRDYGYTF
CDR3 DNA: TGTGCCAGCAGTCCGCGACAGGGAAGGGACTATGGCTACACCTTC

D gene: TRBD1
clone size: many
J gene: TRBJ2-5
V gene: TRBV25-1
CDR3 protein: CASSEMDRVETQYF
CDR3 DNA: TGTGCCAGCAGTGAAATGGACAGGGTGGAGACCCAGTACTTC

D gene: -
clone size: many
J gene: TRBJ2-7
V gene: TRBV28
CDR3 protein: CASSSGPTYEQYF
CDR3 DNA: TGTGCCAGCAGTTCGGGACCCACCTACGAGCAGTACTTC

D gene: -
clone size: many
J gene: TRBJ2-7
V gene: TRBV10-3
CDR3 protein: CAISDPVGYEQYF
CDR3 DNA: TGTGCCATCAGTGACCCCGTGGGCTACGAGCAGTACTTC

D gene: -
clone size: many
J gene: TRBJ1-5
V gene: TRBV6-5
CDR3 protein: CASSPLSRGRQPQHF
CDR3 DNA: TGTGCCAGCAGTCCTCTCTCGCGGGGTCGGCAGCCCCAGCATTTT

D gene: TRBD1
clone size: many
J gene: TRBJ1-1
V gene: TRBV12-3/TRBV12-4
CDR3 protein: CASRTTGAPNTEAFF
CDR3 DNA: TGTGCCAGCAGAACGACAGGGGCGCCGAACACTGAAGCTTTCTTT